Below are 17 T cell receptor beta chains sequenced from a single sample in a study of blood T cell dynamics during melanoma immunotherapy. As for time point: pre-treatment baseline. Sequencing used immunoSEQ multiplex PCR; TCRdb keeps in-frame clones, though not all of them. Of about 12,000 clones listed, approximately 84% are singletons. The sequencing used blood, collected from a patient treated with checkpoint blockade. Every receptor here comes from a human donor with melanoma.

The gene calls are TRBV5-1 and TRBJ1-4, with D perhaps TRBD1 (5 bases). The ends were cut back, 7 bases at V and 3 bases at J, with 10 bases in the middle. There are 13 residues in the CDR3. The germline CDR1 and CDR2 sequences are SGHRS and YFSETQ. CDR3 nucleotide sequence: TGCGCCAGCCGATCGGGGCCTAATGAAAAACTGTTTTTT. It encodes CASRSGPNEKLFF.

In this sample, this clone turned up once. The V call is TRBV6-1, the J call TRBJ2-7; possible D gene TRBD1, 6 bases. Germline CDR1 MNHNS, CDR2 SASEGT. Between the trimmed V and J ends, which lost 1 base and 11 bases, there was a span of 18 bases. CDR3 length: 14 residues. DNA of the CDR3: TGTGCCAGCAGTGAAGGGGGCCACAGGGATGAGAAGTACTTC. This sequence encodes CASSEGGHRDEKYF.

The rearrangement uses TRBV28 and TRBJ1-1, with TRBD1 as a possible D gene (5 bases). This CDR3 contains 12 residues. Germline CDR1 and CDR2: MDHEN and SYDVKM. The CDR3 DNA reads TGTGCGTCAGGAGGGGATAACACTGAAGCTTTCTTT. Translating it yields CASGGDNTEAFF.

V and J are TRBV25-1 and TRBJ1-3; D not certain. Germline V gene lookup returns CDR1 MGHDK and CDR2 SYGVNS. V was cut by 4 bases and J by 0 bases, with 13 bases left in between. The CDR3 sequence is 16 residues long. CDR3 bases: TGTGCCAGCAGTGGGCCGAGGATTAACTCTGGAAACACCATATATTTT. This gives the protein CASSGPRINSGNTIYF. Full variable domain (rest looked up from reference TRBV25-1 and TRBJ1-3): EADIYQTPRYLVIGTGKKITLECSQTMGHDKMYWYQQDPGMELHLIHYSYGVNSTEKGDLSSESTVSRIRTEHFPLTLESARPSHTSQYLCASSGPRINSGNTIYFGEGSWLTVV.

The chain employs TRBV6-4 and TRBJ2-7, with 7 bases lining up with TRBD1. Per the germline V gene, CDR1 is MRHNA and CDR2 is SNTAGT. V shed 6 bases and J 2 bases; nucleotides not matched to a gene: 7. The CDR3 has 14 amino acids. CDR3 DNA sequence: TGTGCCAGCAGGAACGGGGACAGCGCCTACGAGCAGTACTTC. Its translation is CASRNGDSAYEQYF.

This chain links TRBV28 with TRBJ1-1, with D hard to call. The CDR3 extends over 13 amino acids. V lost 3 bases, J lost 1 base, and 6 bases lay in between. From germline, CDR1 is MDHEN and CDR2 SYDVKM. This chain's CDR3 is CASSLWRNTEAFF. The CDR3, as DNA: TGTGCCAGCAGTTTGTGGAGGAACACTGAAGCTTTCTTT.

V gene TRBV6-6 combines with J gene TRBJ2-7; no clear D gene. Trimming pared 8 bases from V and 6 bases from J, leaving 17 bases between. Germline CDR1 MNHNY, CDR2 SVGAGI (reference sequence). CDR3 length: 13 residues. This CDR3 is CASHHHDASEQYF. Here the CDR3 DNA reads TGTGCCAGCCACCATCACGACGCCTCCGAGCAGTACTTC.

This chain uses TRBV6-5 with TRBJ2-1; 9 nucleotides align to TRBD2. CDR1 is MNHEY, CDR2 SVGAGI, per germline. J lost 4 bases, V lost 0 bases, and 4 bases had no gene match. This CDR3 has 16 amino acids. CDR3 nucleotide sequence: TGTGCCAGCAGTTACTCGGGACTAGCTTCATACAATGAGCAGTTCTTC. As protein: CASSYSGLASYNEQFF.

CDR3 sequence: CASSGSGSSSTDTQYF. CDR3 bases: TGCGCCAGCAGCGGGAGCGGGAGTTCTAGCACAGATACGCAGTATTTT. The chain recombines TRBV5-1 with TRBJ2-3, with 8 bases fitting TRBD2. V was clipped by 4 bases and J by 0 bases; unmatched bases: 7. The CDR3 sequence is 16 residues long. From germline, CDR1 is SGHRS and CDR2 YFSETQ.

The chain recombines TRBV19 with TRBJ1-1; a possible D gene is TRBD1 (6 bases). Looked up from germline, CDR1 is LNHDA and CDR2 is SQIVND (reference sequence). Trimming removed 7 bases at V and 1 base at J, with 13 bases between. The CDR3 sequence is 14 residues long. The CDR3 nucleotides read TGTGCCAGTACCAATTGGGGACAGAACACTGAAGCTTTCTTT. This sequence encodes CASTNWGQNTEAFF. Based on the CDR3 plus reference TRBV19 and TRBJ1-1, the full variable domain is DGGITQSPKYLFRKEGQNVTLSCEQNLNHDAMYWYRQDPGQGLRLIYYSQIVNDFQKGDIAEGYSVSREKKESFPLTVTSAQKNPTAFYLCASTNWGQNTEAFFGQGTRLTVV.

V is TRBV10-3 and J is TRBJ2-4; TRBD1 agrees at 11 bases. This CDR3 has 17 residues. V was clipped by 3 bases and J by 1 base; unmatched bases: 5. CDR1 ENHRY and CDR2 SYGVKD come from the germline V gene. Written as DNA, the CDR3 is TGTGCCATCAGTGACCATGGACAGGGGGCGGCCAAAAACATTCAGTACTTC. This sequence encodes CAISDHGQGAAKNIQYF.

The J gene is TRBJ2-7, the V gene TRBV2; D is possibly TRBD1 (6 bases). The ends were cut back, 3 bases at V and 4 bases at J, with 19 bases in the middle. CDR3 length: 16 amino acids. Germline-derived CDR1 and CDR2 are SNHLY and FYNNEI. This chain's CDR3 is CASSDGARTALYEQYF. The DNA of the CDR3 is TGTGCCAGCAGTGATGGGGCAAGGACAGCACTTTACGAGCAGTACTTC.

The CDR3: CATSRGRQGLIVGYTF. Written as DNA, the CDR3 is TGTGCCACCAGCAGAGGAAGACAGGGTCTCATCGTGGGCTACACCTTC. The chain joins TRBV15 to TRBJ1-2, with 7 positions matching TRBD1. There are 16 residues in the CDR3. With 1 base clipped from V and 8 bases from J, the junction kept 13 bases outside the gene matches. CDR1 LNHNV and CDR2 YYDKDF come from the germline V gene (reference sequence).

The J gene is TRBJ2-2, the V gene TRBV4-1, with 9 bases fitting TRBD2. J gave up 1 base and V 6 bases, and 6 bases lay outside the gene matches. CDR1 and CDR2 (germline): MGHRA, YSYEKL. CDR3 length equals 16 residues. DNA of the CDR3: TGCGCCAGCAGAAGCACGACTAGCGGGAACACCGGGGAGCTGTTTTTT. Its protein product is CASRSTTSGNTGELFF.

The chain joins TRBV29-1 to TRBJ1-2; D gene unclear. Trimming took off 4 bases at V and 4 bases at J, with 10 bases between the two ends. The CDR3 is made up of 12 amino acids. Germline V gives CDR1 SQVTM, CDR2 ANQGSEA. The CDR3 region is CSVGQGRYGYTF. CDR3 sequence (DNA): TGCAGCGTTGGTCAAGGGCGCTATGGCTACACCTTC.

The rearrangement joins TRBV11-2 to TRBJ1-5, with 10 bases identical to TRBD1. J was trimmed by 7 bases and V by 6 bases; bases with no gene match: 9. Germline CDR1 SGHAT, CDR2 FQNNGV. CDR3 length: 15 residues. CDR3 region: CASSSGQGIEQPQHF. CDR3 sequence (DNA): TGTGCCAGCAGTTCGGGACAGGGGATAGAGCAGCCCCAGCATTTT. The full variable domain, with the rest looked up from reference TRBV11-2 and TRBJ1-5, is EAGVAQSPRYKIIEKRQSVAFWCNPISGHATLYWYQQILGQGPKLLIQFQNNGVVDDSQLPKDRFSAERLKGVDSTLKIQPAKLEDSAVYLCASSSGQGIEQPQHFGDGTRLSIL.

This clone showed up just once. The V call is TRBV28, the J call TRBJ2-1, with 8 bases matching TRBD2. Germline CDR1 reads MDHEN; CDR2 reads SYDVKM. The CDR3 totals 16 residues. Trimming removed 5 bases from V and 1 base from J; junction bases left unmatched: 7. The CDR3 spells CASSKLRLASYNEQFF. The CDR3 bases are TGTGCCAGCAGTAAACTTCGACTAGCGTCCTACAATGAGCAGTTCTTC.